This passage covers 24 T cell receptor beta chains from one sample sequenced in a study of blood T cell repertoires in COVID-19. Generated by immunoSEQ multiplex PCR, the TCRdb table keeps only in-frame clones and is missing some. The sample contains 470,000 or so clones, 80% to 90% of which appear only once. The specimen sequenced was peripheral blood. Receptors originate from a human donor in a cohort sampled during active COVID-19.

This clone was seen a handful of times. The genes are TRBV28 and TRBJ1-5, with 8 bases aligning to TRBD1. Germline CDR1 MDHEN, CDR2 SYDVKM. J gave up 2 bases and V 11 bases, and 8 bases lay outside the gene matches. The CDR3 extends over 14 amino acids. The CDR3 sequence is CASLQGGGNQPQHF. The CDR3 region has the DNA TGTGCCTCGCTACAGGGGGGTGGCAATCAGCCCCAGCATTTT.

The CDR3 region is CAWTPGREYTEAFF. The DNA of the CDR3 is TGTGCCTGGACTCCTGGGAGGGAGTACACTGAAGCTTTCTTT. The chain has TRBV30 and TRBJ1-1; D is uncertain. Germline V gene data show CDR1 as GTSNPN and CDR2 as SVGIG (reference sequence). The CDR3 loop spans 14 amino acids. The V gene lost 4 bases and the J gene lost 3 bases, with 15 bases spanning the gap.

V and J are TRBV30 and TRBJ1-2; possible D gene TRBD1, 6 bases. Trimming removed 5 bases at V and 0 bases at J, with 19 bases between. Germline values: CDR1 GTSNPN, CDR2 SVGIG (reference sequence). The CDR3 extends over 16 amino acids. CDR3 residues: CAWAGAVPRANYGYTF. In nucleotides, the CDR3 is TGTGCCTGGGCAGGGGCCGTACCACGCGCTAACTATGGCTACACCTTC.

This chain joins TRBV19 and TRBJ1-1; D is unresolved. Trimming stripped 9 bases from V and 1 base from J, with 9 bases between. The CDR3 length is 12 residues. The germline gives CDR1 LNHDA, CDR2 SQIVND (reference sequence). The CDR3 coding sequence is TGTGCCAGCCGAGGGCCGAACACTGAAGCTTTCTTT. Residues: CASRGPNTEAFF.

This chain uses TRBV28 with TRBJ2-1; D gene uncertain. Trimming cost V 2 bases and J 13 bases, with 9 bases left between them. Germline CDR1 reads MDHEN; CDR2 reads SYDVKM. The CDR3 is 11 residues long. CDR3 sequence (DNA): TGTGCCAGCAGTTTAGGGCGAACCCAGTTCTTC. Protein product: CASSLGRTQFF.

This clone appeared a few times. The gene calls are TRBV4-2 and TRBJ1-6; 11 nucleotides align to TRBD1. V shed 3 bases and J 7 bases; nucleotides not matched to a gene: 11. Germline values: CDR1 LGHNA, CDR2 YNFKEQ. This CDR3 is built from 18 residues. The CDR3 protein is CASSHSSGTGGPNSPLHF. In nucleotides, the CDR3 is TGTGCCAGCAGCCATTCCTCCGGGACAGGGGGGCCCAATTCACCCCTCCACTTT.

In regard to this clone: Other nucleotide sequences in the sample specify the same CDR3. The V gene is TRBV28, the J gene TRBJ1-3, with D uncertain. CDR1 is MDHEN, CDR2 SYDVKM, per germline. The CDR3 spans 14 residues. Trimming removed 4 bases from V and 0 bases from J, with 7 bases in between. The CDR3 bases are TGTGCCAGCAGTTCGGGGATCTCTGGAAACACCATATATTTT. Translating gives CASSSGISGNTIYF.

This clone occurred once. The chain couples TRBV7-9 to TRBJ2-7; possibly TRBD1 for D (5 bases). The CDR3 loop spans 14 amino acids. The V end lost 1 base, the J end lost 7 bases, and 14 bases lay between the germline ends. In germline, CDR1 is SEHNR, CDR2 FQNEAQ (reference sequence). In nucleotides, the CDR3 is TGTGCCAGCAGCTTAGACAGCAGGGTAGAGGAGCAGTACTTC. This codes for CASSLDSRVEEQYF.

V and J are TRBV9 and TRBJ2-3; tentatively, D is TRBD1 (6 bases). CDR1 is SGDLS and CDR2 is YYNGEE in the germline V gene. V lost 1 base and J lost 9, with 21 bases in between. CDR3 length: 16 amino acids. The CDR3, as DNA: TGTGCCAGCAGCGTACGGGACACGCTTGGGGATGGCACGCAGTATTTT. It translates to CASSVRDTLGDGTQYF. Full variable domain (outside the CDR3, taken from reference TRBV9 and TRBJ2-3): DSGVTQTPKHLITATGQRVTLRCSPRSGDLSVYWYQQSLDQGLQFLIQYYNGEERAKGNILERFSAQQFPDLHSELNLSSLELGDSALYFCASSVRDTLGDGTQYFGPGTRLTVL.

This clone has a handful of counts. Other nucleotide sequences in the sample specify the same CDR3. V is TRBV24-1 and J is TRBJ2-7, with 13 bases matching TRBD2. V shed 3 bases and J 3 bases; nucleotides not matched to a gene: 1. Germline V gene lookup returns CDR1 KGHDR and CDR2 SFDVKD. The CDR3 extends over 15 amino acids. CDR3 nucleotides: TGTGCCACCAGTGATCGGACTAGCGGGAGCTACGAGCAGTACTTC. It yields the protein CATSDRTSGSYEQYF.

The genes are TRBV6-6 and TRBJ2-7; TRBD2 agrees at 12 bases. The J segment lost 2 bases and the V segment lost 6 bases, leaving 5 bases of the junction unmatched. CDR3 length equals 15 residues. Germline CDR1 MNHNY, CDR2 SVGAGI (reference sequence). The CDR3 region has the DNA TGTGCCAGCAGCCTGCTAGCGGGAGGGACCTACGAGCAGTACTTC. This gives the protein CASSLLAGGTYEQYF.

The CDR3 bases are TGTGCCAGCACCCTTAACACTGAAGCTTTCTTT. Its protein is CASTLNTEAFF. The V and J genes are TRBV28 and TRBJ1-1; unclear D gene. CDR3 length: 11 residues. V lost 7 bases and J lost 2, with 5 bases in between. Germline V CDR1 and CDR2: MDHEN, SYDVKM.

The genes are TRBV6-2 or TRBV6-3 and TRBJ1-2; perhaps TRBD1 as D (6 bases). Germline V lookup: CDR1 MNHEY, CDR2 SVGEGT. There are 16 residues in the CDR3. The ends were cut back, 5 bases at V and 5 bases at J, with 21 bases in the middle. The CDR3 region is CASSPGTGTNWYGYTF. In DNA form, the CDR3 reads TGTGCCAGCAGTCCCGGGACCGGGACAAATTGGTATGGCTACACCTTC.

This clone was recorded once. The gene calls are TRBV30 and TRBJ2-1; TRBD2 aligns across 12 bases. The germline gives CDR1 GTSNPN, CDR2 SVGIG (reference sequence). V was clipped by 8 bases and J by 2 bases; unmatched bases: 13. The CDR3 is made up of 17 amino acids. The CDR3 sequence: CARTSGASGRAYNEQFF. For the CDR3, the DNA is TGTGCCCGGACTTCGGGGGCTAGCGGGAGGGCCTACAATGAGCAGTTCTTC.

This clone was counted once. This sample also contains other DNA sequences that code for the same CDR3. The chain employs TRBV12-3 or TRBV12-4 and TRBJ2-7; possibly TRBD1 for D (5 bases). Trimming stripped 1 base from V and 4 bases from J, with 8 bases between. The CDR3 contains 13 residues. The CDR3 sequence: CASSLGQPYEQYF. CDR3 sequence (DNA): TGTGCCAGCAGTTTAGGACAGCCTTACGAGCAGTACTTC.

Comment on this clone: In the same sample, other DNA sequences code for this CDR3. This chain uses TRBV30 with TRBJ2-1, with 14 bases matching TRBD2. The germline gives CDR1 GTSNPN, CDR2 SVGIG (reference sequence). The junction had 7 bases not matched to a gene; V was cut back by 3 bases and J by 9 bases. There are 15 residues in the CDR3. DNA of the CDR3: TGTGCCTGGAGCGTGGGACTAGCGGGAGTTTCTGAGCAGTTCTTC. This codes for CAWSVGLAGVSEQFF. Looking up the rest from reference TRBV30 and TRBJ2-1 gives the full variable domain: SQTIHQWPATLVQPVGSPLSLECTVEGTSNPNLYWYRQAAGRGLQLLFYSVGIGQISSEVPQNLSASRPQDRQFILSSKKLLLSDSGFYLCAWSVGLAGVSEQFFGPGTRLTVL.

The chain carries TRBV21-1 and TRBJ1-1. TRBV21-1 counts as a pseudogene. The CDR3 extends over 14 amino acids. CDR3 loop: CASSSRDGGTEAFF. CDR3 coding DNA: TGTGCCAGCAGCTCCCGGGACGGAGGGACTGAAGCTTTCTTT.

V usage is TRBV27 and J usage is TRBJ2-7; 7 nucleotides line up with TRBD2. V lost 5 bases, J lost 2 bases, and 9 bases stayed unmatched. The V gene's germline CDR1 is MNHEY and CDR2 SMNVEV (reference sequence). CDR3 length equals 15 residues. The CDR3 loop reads CASSLSGGGTYEQYF. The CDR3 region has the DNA TGTGCCAGCAGTCTGTCGGGAGGAGGGACCTACGAGCAGTACTTC.

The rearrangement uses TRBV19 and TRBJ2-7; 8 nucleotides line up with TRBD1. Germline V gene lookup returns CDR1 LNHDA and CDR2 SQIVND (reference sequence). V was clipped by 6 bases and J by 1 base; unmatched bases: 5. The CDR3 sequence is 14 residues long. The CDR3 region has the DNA TGTGCCAGTAGAACGGGACAGGCTTCCTACGAGCAGTACTTC. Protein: CASRTGQASYEQYF.

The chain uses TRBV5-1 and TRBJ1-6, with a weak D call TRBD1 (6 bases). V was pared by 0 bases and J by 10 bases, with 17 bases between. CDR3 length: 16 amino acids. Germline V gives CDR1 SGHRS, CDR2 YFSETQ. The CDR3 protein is CASSLDGGGATSPLHF. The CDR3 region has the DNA TGCGCCAGCAGCTTGGACGGGGGGGGCGCGACCTCACCCCTCCACTTT.

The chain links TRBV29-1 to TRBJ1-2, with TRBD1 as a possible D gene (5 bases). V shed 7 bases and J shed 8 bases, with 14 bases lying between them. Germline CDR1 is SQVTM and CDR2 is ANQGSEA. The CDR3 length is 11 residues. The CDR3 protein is CSALGGQGYTF. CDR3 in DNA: TGCAGCGCCCTGGGGGGTCAGGGCTACACCTTC.

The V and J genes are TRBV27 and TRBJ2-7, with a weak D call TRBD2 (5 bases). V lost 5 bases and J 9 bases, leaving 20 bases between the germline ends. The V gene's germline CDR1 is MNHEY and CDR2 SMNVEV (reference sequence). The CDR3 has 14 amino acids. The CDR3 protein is CASSTRPTLEGQYF. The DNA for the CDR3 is TGTGCCAGCAGTACTAGGCCCACACTAGAGGGGCAGTACTTC.

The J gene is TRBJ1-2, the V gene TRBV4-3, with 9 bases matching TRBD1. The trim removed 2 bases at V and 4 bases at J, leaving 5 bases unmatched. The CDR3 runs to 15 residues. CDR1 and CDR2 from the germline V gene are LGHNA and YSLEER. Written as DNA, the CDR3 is TGCGCCAGCAGCCAATCCGGGACAGGGATCTATGGCTACACCTTC. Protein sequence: CASSQSGTGIYGYTF.

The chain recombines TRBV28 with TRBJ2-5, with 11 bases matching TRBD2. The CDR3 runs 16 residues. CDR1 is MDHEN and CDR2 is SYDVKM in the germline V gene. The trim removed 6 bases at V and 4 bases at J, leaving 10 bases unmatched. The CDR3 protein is CASSPPLAGGRETQYF. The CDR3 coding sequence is TGTGCCAGCAGCCCCCCCCTAGCGGGAGGAAGAGAGACCCAGTACTTC.